This T cell receptor (beta chain) was sequenced during a study of T-cell reconstitution after alpha-beta-depleted transplantation in children. Points from the study as a whole: The study reportedly traced alpha-beta T cells about two months after transplant to several hundred expanded graft clones.

Between the trimmed V and J ends, which lost 6 bases and 6 bases, there was a span of 8 bases. Germline lookup yields CDR1 DFQATT and CDR2 SNEGSKA (reference sequence). The CDR3 has 10 residues. Of note for this clonotype: Its target is unknown.

Unique molecular identifiers were incorporated into the prepared TCRbeta library. Each CDR3 protein is one row after TCRdb ran MiXCR on the PCR reads. Altogether about 440,000 distinct CDR3 sequences are present, 43% being singletons, with the ten largest covering under 30%. The chain recombines TRBV20-1 with TRBJ1-2; D gene ambiguous. Sequenced here: PBMCs, sampled before TCRalphabeta/CD19-depleted stem cell transplant. The TCR sequence derives from a girl aged 2 to 10 with aplastic anemia, due to receive a stem cell transplant. The CDR3 reads CSAEAHGYTF. The CDR3, as DNA: TGCAGTGCGGAGGCTCATGGCTACACCTTC.